This TCR beta chain was sequenced for a study of blood T cell repertoires in COVID-19 (dated by TCRdb to about 2020). About the study as a whole: The collaborator samples originated in the United States, Italy and Spain and spanned the acute and convalescent phases of COVID-19. The prospective study material was composed of cDNA or gDNA derived from T cells, B-cell-depleted T cells, or PBMCs. Deeply sampled blood TCRbeta repertoires from subjects exposed to, actively infected with, or recovered from COVID-19 were included in the dataset. A freely available public database, intended as a resource for researchers studying the immune response to SARS-CoV-2, is where the repertoires were released. Samples were obtained from the ongoing ImmuneRACE study (first 160 participants) and from over a thousand subjects provided by 6 global collaborators. Sample metadata almost always included a de-identified subject ID, COVID-19 status, age in years and sex. Where available, HLA class I and class II types were obtained from metadata supplied by the sample provider rather than from assay-based typing. Overall results and qualifications from the work: The quantity of clinical and demographic metadata differed by source and by participant and was supplied without curation.

The CDR3 has 14 amino acids, counting the end cysteine and phenylalanine. CDR3 DNA only is kept here, 42 bases in frame from base 1. Taken from the germline V gene, the CDR1 and CDR2 loops are SGHVS and FQNEAQ. Here V drops 5 bases and J drops 7 bases, and the junction holds 5 bases not matched to any gene. Details on this clone: Its antigen specificity is not known. The sample holds no much larger clone one base away, and base qualities are not on file.

The immunoSEQ Assay, a bias-controlled multiplex PCR, was used to amplify TCRbeta CDR3 regions from genomic DNA. Under the source paper's analysis protocol: The number of nucleated cells in each sample was estimated from the amplification of reference gene primers within the assay. To quantify the absolute abundance of each unique TCRbeta CDR3 rearrangement, sequence reads were collapsed and filtered. For each sample, productive Simpson clonality was calculated as the square root of Simpson's diversity index over productive rearrangements. As stored in TCRdb, this immuneACCESS dataset retains in-frame rearrangements with V and J assigned. A fraction of the clones does not appear; measured against another copy, unresolved V genes explain less than half of the discrepancy, and the remainder lacks a known reason. V and J calls and clone size follow that table, whereas D and trimming were derived from the DNA. The sample table records about 300,000 clones; 85% to 90% of these occur just once. Over 9.5% of the sample goes to the ten largest clones.

Participants in the prospective study were aged roughly 18 to 100 years, lived in 20 to 25 United States geographic areas, and enrolled through a virtual design. In the prospective study, participants were assigned to cohorts based on the clinical history participants reported in a screening survey and a study questionnaire. Recovered participants in ImmuneRACE Cohort 3 were defined by two consecutive negative NP/OP PCR tests, clearance by a healthcare professional, or resolution of symptoms. Each participant in the prospective study had whole blood, serum and a nasopharyngeal or oropharyngeal swab collected by mobile phlebotomists. Participants in the prospective study had the option to provide additional blood draws and questionnaires over a roughly 2-month period. Before DNA extraction, prospective study blood samples were shipped either frozen or at room temperature.

This clonotype was obtained from a woman under 30 who had recovered from COVID-19. This receptor chain uses TRBV7-8 and TRBJ1-5; 10 central nucleotides agree with TRBD1. Sequenced material: PBMCs or T cells enriched from blood (not recorded which). This receptor has the CDR3 CASSQQTGGQPQHF. In nucleotide form, the sequence is TGTGCCAGCAGCCAGCAGACAGGGGGCCAGCCCCAGCATTTT.